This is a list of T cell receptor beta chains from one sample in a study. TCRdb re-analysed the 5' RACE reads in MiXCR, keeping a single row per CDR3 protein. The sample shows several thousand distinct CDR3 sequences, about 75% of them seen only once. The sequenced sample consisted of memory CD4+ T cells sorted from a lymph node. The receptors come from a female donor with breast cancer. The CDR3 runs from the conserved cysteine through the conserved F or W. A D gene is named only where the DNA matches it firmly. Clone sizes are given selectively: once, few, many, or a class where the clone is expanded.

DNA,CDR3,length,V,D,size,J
TGTGCCAGCATCGGACTAGCGGGAGAAATGAATGAGCAGTTCTTC,CASIGLAGEMNEQFF,15,TRBV6-4,TRBD2,NA,TRBJ2-1
TGTGCCAGCAGCTTGAGGGGGACTATACTTGATACGCAGTATTTT,CASSLRGTILDTQYF,15,TRBV7-9,NA,once,TRBJ2-3
TGTGCCAGCAGTTTAATGGGCGCGGGCAATCAGCCCCAGCATTTT,CASSLMGAGNQPQHF,15,TRBV12-3/TRBV12-4,NA,large,TRBJ1-5
TGTGCCAGCAGCTATACCCCGGGAAGCACTGAAGCTTTCTTT,CASSYTPGSTEAFF,14,TRBV7-3,NA,NA,TRBJ1-1
TGTGCCAGCAGCCAAACAGTGCGCGAGCAGTACTTC,CASSQTVREQYF,12,TRBV4-2,NA,once,TRBJ2-7
TGTGCCAGCAGCTTAGACAGGGGGTCCTACAAGCAGTACTTC,CASSLDRGSYKQYF,14,TRBV7-3,TRBD1,NA,TRBJ2-7
TGCGCCAGCAGCTTGTCCGCGACAGGGTATGGCTACACCTTC,CASSLSATGYGYTF,14,TRBV5-1,TRBD1,NA,TRBJ1-2
TGCAGTGCTAGTATTAACTATGGCTACACCTTC,CSASINYGYTF,11,TRBV20-1,NA,few,TRBJ1-2
TGCAGTGCTAGAATCAGGGGTGGCGGCTATGGCTACACCTTC,CSARIRGGGYGYTF,14,TRBV20-1,NA,NA,TRBJ1-2
TGCAGTGCTAGGAACAGGGGGACTAATGAAAAACTGTTTTTT,CSARNRGTNEKLFF,14,TRBV20-1,TRBD1,NA,TRBJ1-4
TGTGCCAGCAGCGTGTCAGGCATGAACACTGAAGCTTTCTTT,CASSVSGMNTEAFF,14,TRBV9,NA,NA,TRBJ1-1
TGCGCCAGCAGCTTGCATTCGGGGCTAGCCAAAAACATTCAGTACTTC,CASSLHSGLAKNIQYF,16,TRBV5-1,NA,NA,TRBJ2-4
TGTGCCAGCAGTTTTCCGAACACTGAAGCTTTCTTT,CASSFPNTEAFF,12,TRBV12-3/TRBV12-4,NA,NA,TRBJ1-1
TGTGCCAGCAGCCCCCAACCAGGAGGATCACCCCTCCACTTT,CASSPQPGGSPLHF,14,TRBV3-1,NA,NA,TRBJ1-6
TGCGCCAGCAAGACCCTGGATGGAGAGCAGTACTTC,CASKTLDGEQYF,12,TRBV10-2,NA,NA,TRBJ2-7
TGTGCCAGCAGTGAAGATAGGGTAAATGAGCAGTTCTTC,CASSEDRVNEQFF,13,TRBV6-1,NA,NA,TRBJ2-1
TGTGCCAGAAGCTTGGTTTATAATTTTCGCGGGTATCAGCCCCAGCATTTT,CARSLVYNFRGYQPQHF,17,TRBV5-3,NA,NA,TRBJ1-5
TGTGCCAGCAGTTCTACCGGGACAGGGGATTACGAGCAGTACTTC,CASSSTGTGDYEQYF,15,TRBV6-5,TRBD1,NA,TRBJ2-7
TGTGCCAGCAGCTTACTAACAGGGGGCTACGAGCAGTACTTC,CASSLLTGGYEQYF,14,TRBV11-3,TRBD1,NA,TRBJ2-7
TGTGCCACAGCTAGCGGGAGTTTGTACGAGCAGTACTTC,CATASGSLYEQYF,13,TRBV6-1,TRBD2,NA,TRBJ2-7
TGTGCCAGCAGATCTGACCGGGACAGCGCTTTCTTT,CASRSDRDSAFF,12,TRBV12-3/TRBV12-4,TRBD1,NA,TRBJ1-1
TGTGCCAGCAGCCCTACTAGCGTATCTTACAATGAGCAGTTCTTC,CASSPTSVSYNEQFF,15,TRBV7-2,TRBD2,NA,TRBJ2-1
TGTGCCAGCAGCTTAGCGGCGGAGACCCAGTGCTTC,CASSLAAETQCF,12,TRBV7-6,NA,NA,TRBJ2-5
TGTGCCAGCAGTAAGACAGGGATCGATGAGCAGTTCTTC,CASSKTGIDEQFF,13,TRBV27,TRBD1,NA,TRBJ2-1
TGTGCCAGCAGTGCCGCTGGGGCACTAGCGGGTCGTAGGGAGCTGTTTTTT,CASSAAGALAGRRELFF,17,TRBV6-1,TRBD2,NA,TRBJ2-2
TGTGCCAGCAGTTTAACTAGGGACTATGGCTACACCTTC,CASSLTRDYGYTF,13,TRBV12-3/TRBV12-4,NA,NA,TRBJ1-2
TGTGCTAGTGGTTTGGACCAGAACACTGAAGCTTCCTTT,CASGLDQNTEASF,13,TRBV12-5,NA,NA,TRBJ1-1
TGTGCCAGCAGTTCGGGACAGGTTTATGGCTACACCTTC,CASSSGQVYGYTF,13,TRBV12-3/TRBV12-4,TRBD1,once,TRBJ1-2
NA,CGAIRRAGSSEAFF,14,TRBV20-1,NA,NA,TRBJ1-1
TGTGCCAGCAGGGGGGCCCTCGAATCACCCCTCCACTTT,CASRGALESPLHF,13,TRBV6-6,NA,NA,TRBJ1-6
TGCGCCAGCGCCCGGGAGGGGAGGGGGAGTAACACTGAAGCTTTCTTT,CASAREGRGSNTEAFF,16,TRBV5-1,NA,large,TRBJ1-1
TGCAGTGCTGGGGGGACAGCCTCTCTTAAGTATGGCTACACCTTC,CSAGGTASLKYGYTF,15,TRBV20-1,TRBD1,few,TRBJ1-2
TGTGCCAGCAGCTTTCTGAGCGGGGGGAGGACAGATACGCAGTATTTT,CASSFLSGGRTDTQYF,16,TRBV7-8,TRBD2,NA,TRBJ2-3
TGCAGTGCTAGTCTGGCGGAATACAATGAGCAGTTCTTC,CSASLAEYNEQFF,13,TRBV20-1,NA,NA,TRBJ2-1
TGTGCCAGCAGCCTCAGGAGCGACACTGAAGCTTTCTTT,CASSLRSDTEAFF,13,TRBV3-1,NA,NA,TRBJ1-1
TGCAGTGCTAGACCCCGGGAGGGTACCGGGGAGCTGTTTTTT,CSARPREGTGELFF,14,TRBV20-1,TRBD2,NA,TRBJ2-2
TGCAGTGCTCCGCGACAGGGTAGCACAGATACGCAGTATTTT,CSAPRQGSTDTQYF,14,TRBV20-1,TRBD1,NA,TRBJ2-3
TGTGCCAGCAGCTTGAGGACAGCAAAGAACACTGAAGCTTTCTTT,CASSLRTAKNTEAFF,15,TRBV7-9,NA,NA,TRBJ1-1
TGTGCCAGCAGTGAGAACACCGGGGAGCTGTTTTTT,CASSENTGELFF,12,TRBV25-1,NA,NA,TRBJ2-2
TGCAGTGCTAGACGGCAGGAGGGCTACGAGCAGTACTTC,CSARRQEGYEQYF,13,TRBV20-1,NA,NA,TRBJ2-7
TGTGCCAGCAGCCCCGGCACCTTC,CASSPGTF,8,TRBV7-9,NA,few,TRBJ1-2
TGTGCCAGCAGTCCTGGGAGGGACGGGGCAAACACTGAAGCTTTCTTT,CASSPGRDGANTEAFF,16,TRBV12-3/TRBV12-4,NA,NA,TRBJ1-1
TGTGCCACCAGCAGAGCTAGACGGTGGGAGAATAACGAGCAGTACTTC,CATSRARRWENNEQYF,16,TRBV15,NA,NA,TRBJ2-7
TGCGCCAGCCGAAAAACAGGGCCCAATCAGCCCCAGCATTTT,CASRKTGPNQPQHF,14,TRBV4-1,NA,NA,TRBJ1-5
TGCGCCAGCAGAACACTGACTACGGGTGTGGCCGGGGAGCTGTTTTTT,CASRTLTTGVAGELFF,16,TRBV10-3,NA,NA,TRBJ2-2